This TCR beta chain emerged from a study of CD8 T cells in ankylosing spondylitis. The study, taken as a whole, reports: Ankylosing spondylitis blood seemed to carry a telltale TCR beta motif made of under 10 highly homologous variants.

V dropped 3 bases and J dropped 2; count of bases not matched to a gene: 7. Germline values: CDR1 SGHKS, CDR2 YYEKEE (reference sequence). The CDR3 contains 16 residues. TCRdb redid the calling of the 5' RACE reads with MiXCR, one entry per CDR3 protein. The sample has a few hundred thousand distinct CDR3 sequences, 17% seen once. At least ten counts were recorded for this clonotype. As yet, its antigen is unknown. The sample consisted of blood, either unsorted or a sorted T cell fraction (not recorded which). This clonotype was obtained from a male donor with ankylosing spondylitis. The chain combines TRBV5-5 with TRBJ2-2; TRBD1 matches at 7 bases. CDR3 bases: TGTGCCAGCAGCTCTCAACAGGGGTCCAACACCGGGGAGCTGTTTTTT. This gives the protein CASSSQQGSNTGELFF. Supplemented by reference TRBV5-5 and TRBJ2-2, the full variable domain reads DAGVTQSPTHLIKTRGQQVTLRCSPISGHKSVSWYQQVLGQGPQFIFQYYEKEERGRGNFPDRFSARQFPNYSSELNVNALLLGDSALYLCASSSQQGSNTGELFFGEGSRLTVL.